Listed below are T cell receptor beta chains from one sample, sequenced in a study of CD8 T cells in Susac syndrome. MiXCR, applied by TCRdb to the immunoSEQ multiplex PCR reads, yields one record per CDR3 protein. The sample includes about 140,000 distinct CDR3 sequences, approximately 95% of them seen just once. The sample taken for sequencing was CD4+ T cells from PBMCs. The source of these receptors is a human donor with Susac syndrome. Each CDR3 is given with its conserved first and last residue. Rows may omit the clone size; those that give it use once, few, many or a size class.

j_call	clone_size	v_call	cdr3_aa
TRBJ2-1	.	TRBV12-3/TRBV12-4	CASSSLAGVNNEQFF
TRBJ1-5	.	TRBV7-9	CASSRTGDSNQPQHF
TRBJ1-2	.	TRBV4-1	CASRDPIRTGAYGYTF
TRBJ2-7	.	TRBV29-1	CSGGYNYEQYF
TRBJ1-1	.	TRBV12-5	CASGLGLLAFF
TRBJ2-5	once	TRBV11-1	CASSLNRGQETQYF
TRBJ1-2	.	TRBV23-1	CASSQPSHGYTF
TRBJ2-7	once	TRBV4-1	CASSQGVASGTYEQYF
TRBJ2-1	.	TRBV12-3/TRBV12-4	CASSLPPFNEQFF
TRBJ2-2	once	TRBV20-1	CSARDLRAGELFF
TRBJ2-1	.	TRBV30	CAWTHTNEQFF
TRBJ2-2	.	TRBV20-1	CSARADRGSTGELFF
TRBJ2-1	.	TRBV20-1	CSARYERGSGSEQFF
TRBJ2-1	.	TRBV18	CASSPPKSEQFF
TRBJ2-4	.	TRBV12-3/TRBV12-4	CASTGLAKNIQYF